This is a list of T cell receptor beta chains from one sample in a study of blood T cell repertoires in COVID-19. The table came from immunoSEQ multiplex PCR; TCRdb's copy has only in-frame clones and leaves some out. The repertoire holds approximately 300,000 clones, with roughly 85% as singletons. Specimen: PBMCs or T cells enriched from blood (not recorded which). Every receptor here comes from a woman in her twenties or thirties who had been exposed to COVID-19. Each CDR3 is given with its conserved first and last residue. The order of the fields is V gene, clone size, D gene, J gene, CDR3 DNA, CDR3 protein. The D gene is left open where the match is weak. Rows give clone size only sometimes, using once, few, many, or a class for an expanded clone.

>TRBV10-3|-|-|TRBJ1-2
TGTGCCACACCCCTCGAGGGGGTAGGAGGCTACACCTTC
CATPLEGVGGYTF
>TRBV19|-|TRBD1|TRBJ1-2
TGTGCCAGTAGTCTTTCAGGACAGGCCTATGGCTACACCTTC
CASSLSGQAYGYTF
>TRBV5-1|-|-|TRBJ2-7
TGCGCCAGCAGCTTGGTGGCGGATTTTTCCTACGAGCAGTACTTC
CASSLVADFSYEQYF
>TRBV4-2|-|TRBD1|TRBJ1-2
TGTGCCAGCATGGGGGAAGTAGGGACAGCGTTTAACTATGGCTACACCTTC
CASMGEVGTAFNYGYTF
>TRBV7-9|-|TRBD1|TRBJ2-3
TGTGCCAGCAGATTCAGGGGGAATCCGACAGATACGCAGTATTTT
CASRFRGNPTDTQYF
>TRBV21-1|-|-|TRBJ2-7
TGTGCCAGCGGGGGGGATTTCTACGAGCAGTACTTC
CASGGDFYEQYF
>TRBV27|-|-|TRBJ2-7
TGTGCCAGCGGGCCCACAGCCCGAGCCTACGAGCAGTACTTC
CASGPTARAYEQYF
>TRBV30|-|-|TRBJ1-3
TGTGCCTGGAGTGTAAACAGGGGAAACACCATATATTTT
CAWSVNRGNTIYF
>TRBV6-2/TRBV6-3|many|TRBD2|TRBJ2-7
TGTGCCAGCAGTTACACTAGCGGGAGCTACGAGCAGTACTTC
CASSYTSGSYEQYF
>TRBV6-5|-|-|TRBJ2-1
TGTGCCAGCACAGGGGCAGGATTTCGGTTCTTC
CASTGAGFRFF
>TRBV6-2/TRBV6-3|-|-|TRBJ1-5
TGTGCCAGCAGTTACTATCACAGCATCCAGCCCCAGCATTTT
CASSYYHSIQPQHF
>TRBV14|-|TRBD2|TRBJ2-7
TGTGCCAGCAGCCAAGGACTAGCGGGACTAACCTCCTACGAGCAGTACTTC
CASSQGLAGLTSYEQYF
>TRBV4-2|-|TRBD1|TRBJ1-2
TGTGCCAGCAGCCAGACAGGGGGCGCAATTTCTGGCTACACCTTC
CASSQTGGAISGYTF
>TRBV19|once|TRBD1|TRBJ1-1
TGTGCCAGTAATTGGGACAGAGAATTAGAGAACACTGAAGCTTTCTTT
CASNWDRELENTEAFF
>TRBV7-8|-|TRBD1|TRBJ1-5
TGTGCCAGCAGCTTAGTTCTGGGACAGGGACTTCAGCCCCAGCATTTT
CASSLVLGQGLQPQHF
>TRBV19|-|TRBD2|TRBJ2-2
TGTGCCAGTAGTATAGCGATTTCGGGACTAGCGGGAAGAACCGGGGAGCTGTTTTTT
CASSIAISGLAGRTGELFF
>TRBV7-9|-|-|TRBJ1-3
TGTGCCAGCAGCTTACCGGTTGGAAACACCATATATTTT
CASSLPVGNTIYF
>TRBV30|-|-|TRBJ1-3
TGTGCCTGGGGGAAGACAGACTCTGGAAACACCATATATTTT
CAWGKTDSGNTIYF
>TRBV18|-|TRBD1|TRBJ1-2
TGTGCCAGCTCAGAGGACAGGGTTAAGGGCTACACCTTC
CASSEDRVKGYTF
>TRBV7-2|-|TRBD1|TRBJ1-4
TGTGCCAGCAGCTTAGGTCAGGGGGATGAAAAACTGTTTTTT
CASSLGQGDEKLFF
>TRBV19|-|-|TRBJ2-5
TGTGCCAGTAGTATTGCGGCGAGAGAGACCCAGTACTTC
CASSIAARETQYF
>TRBV30|-|TRBD1|TRBJ1-3
TGTGCCTGGAGTCACTCAGGGGGCGCTGGAAACACCATATATTTT
CAWSHSGGAGNTIYF
>TRBV13|-|-|TRBJ2-1
TGTGCCAGCAGCGTCCGGGGGGCTGGAAATGAGCAGTTCTTC
CASSVRGAGNEQFF
>TRBV7-3|-|-|TRBJ1-6
TGTGCCAGCAGCTTAATCGGTGGAGTGCAGGGGCGAAATTCACCCCTCCACTTT
CASSLIGGVQGRNSPLHF
>TRBV3-1/TRBV3-2|-|-|TRBJ1-2
TGTGCCAGCAGTCCACCTGGACTAGTCGTGGAAAAAAGCTTC
CASSPPGLVVEKSF
>TRBV2|-|TRBD2|TRBJ2-1
TGTGCCAGCAGCCGGGACTACTCGCGGAATGAGCAGTTCTTC
CASSRDYSRNEQFF
>TRBV2|-|-|TRBJ2-2
TGTGCCAGCAGTGAAACAGGGAGTCCCGGGGAGCTGTTTTTT
CASSETGSPGELFF
>TRBV10-3|-|TRBD1|TRBJ2-3
TGTGCCATCTCGGGACAGAGCCTTAGAGATACGCAGTATTTT
CAISGQSLRDTQYF
>TRBV6-5|-|TRBD1|TRBJ2-2
TGTGCCAGCAAGGACAGGGAGGTGACCGGGGAGCTGTTTTTT
CASKDREVTGELFF
>TRBV27|-|TRBD2|TRBJ2-7
TGTGCCAGCAGACTCTCCGGGACTAGCAAGTACGAGCAGTACTTC
CASRLSGTSKYEQYF
>TRBV30|-|TRBD1|TRBJ1-5
TGTGCCTGGAGGGGACAGAGCAATCAGCCCCAGCATTTT
CAWRGQSNQPQHF
>TRBV7-9|-|-|TRBJ1-2
TGTGCCAGCAGCTCGGTCGGAGGAACACCTATTCCCACCTTC
CASSSVGGTPIPTF
>TRBV27|-|-|TRBJ1-1
TGTGCCAGCAGTCGAGGCCTAGAAGCTTTCTTT
CASSRGLEAFF
>TRBV6-5|-|-|TRBJ2-5
TGTGCCAGCGCAAGGGTGGGGGGCCAAGAGACCCAGTACTTC
CASARVGGQETQYF
>TRBV18|-|-|TRBJ1-5
TGTGCCAGCTCAGCCCGAATGGGGGCGCAGGGCTTTCATCAGCCCCAGCATTTT
CASSARMGAQGFHQPQHF
>TRBV4-3|-|TRBD1|TRBJ2-7
TGCGCCAGCAGCCAAACAGGGGAAGCCAACTACGAGCAGTACTTC
CASSQTGEANYEQYF
>TRBV4-1|-|-|TRBJ1-2
TGCGCCAGCAGCCAAGATCTCAAGACAGACTATGGCTACACCTTC
CASSQDLKTDYGYTF
>TRBV9|-|TRBD1|TRBJ1-4
TGTGCCAGCAGCGTAGATCACAGGGGGGAAAAACTGTTTTTT
CASSVDHRGEKLFF
>TRBV11-2|-|-|TRBJ1-6
TGTGCCAGCAGCACCCGCGGGGGTGGAAATTCACCCCTCCACTTT
CASSTRGGGNSPLHF
>TRBV7-3|-|-|TRBJ2-7
TGTGCCAGCAGCTTAAATGGAGTGGAGGCCTACGAGCAGTACTTC
CASSLNGVEAYEQYF
>TRBV7-3|-|TRBD2|TRBJ2-1
TGTGCCAGCAGCTTGGGTGGGACTAGCGGGAGTAGTGAGCAGTTCTTC
CASSLGGTSGSSEQFF
>TRBV18|-|TRBD2|TRBJ2-7
TGTGCCAGCTCAGAAGGGACTAGCGGCGAGCAGTACTTC
CASSEGTSGEQYF
>TRBV5-8|-|-|TRBJ1-1
TGTGCCAGCAGCCATACCCGTGGGGCGAACACTGAAGCTTTCTTT
CASSHTRGANTEAFF
>TRBV3-1/TRBV3-2|-|-|TRBJ2-1
TGTGCCAGCGGGCAGCTCGACACCTACAATGAGCAGTTCTTC
CASGQLDTYNEQFF
>TRBV7-9|-|TRBD2|TRBJ2-2
TGTGCCAGCACGTCCATGGGACTAGCGGGAGCGGAGCTGTTTTTT
CASTSMGLAGAELFF
>TRBV5-1|-|-|TRBJ1-2
TGCGCCAGCAGCTTGGATGCAGCGGGCTATGGCTACACCTTC
CASSLDAAGYGYTF
>TRBV2|-|-|TRBJ2-3
TGTGCCAGCAGTCCCAGGTCAGGCAGCACAGATACGCAGTATTTT
CASSPRSGSTDTQYF
>TRBV18|-|TRBD2|TRBJ2-7
TGTGCCAGCTCACCAGGGGGGACTAGCTCCTACGAGCAGTACTTC
CASSPGGTSSYEQYF
>TRBV20-1|-|-|TRBJ1-2
TGCAGTGCTAGAAACAATGGCTACACCTTC
CSARNNGYTF
>TRBV19|-|TRBD1|TRBJ1-5
TGTGCCACCCAAACCGGGACAGGGTTCAATCAGCCCCAGCATTTT
CATQTGTGFNQPQHF
>TRBV3-1/TRBV3-2|-|-|TRBJ1-1
TGTGCCAGCAGCCAAGTGAACCCATGGGGACTCACTGAAGCTTTCTTT
CASSQVNPWGLTEAFF
>TRBV30|-|TRBD1|TRBJ1-1
TGTGCCTGGAGTCAGGGACAGGGGGTGGGGAACACTGAAGCTTTCTTT
CAWSQGQGVGNTEAFF
>TRBV30|-|-|TRBJ1-1
TGTGCCTGGAGGCGGGCTTTCTTT
CAWRRAFF
>TRBV5-1|-|TRBD2|TRBJ2-1
TGCGCCAGCAGCCCGGGGAGCGGGGGACGTGCTTACAATGAGCAGTTCTTC
CASSPGSGGRAYNEQFF
>TRBV6-1|-|TRBD2|TRBJ2-3
TGTGCCAGTACCGGGACTAGCGGAGATACGCAGTATTTT
CASTGTSGDTQYF
>TRBV7-2|once|-|TRBJ1-1
TGTGCCAGCAGCTTAGACAGGTCAAGTACTGAAGCTTTCTTT
CASSLDRSSTEAFF
>TRBV28|-|TRBD1|TRBJ1-1
TGTGCCAGCAGTCCCGGGACAGGCAACACTGAAGCTTTCTTT
CASSPGTGNTEAFF